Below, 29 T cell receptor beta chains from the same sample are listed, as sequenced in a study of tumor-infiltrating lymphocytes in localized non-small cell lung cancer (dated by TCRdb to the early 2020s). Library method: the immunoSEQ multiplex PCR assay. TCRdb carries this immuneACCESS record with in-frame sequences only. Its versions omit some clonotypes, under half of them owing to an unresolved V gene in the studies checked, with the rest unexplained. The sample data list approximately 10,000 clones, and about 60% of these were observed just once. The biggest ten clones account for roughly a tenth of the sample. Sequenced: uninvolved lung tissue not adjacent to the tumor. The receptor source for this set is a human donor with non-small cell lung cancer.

Written as DNA, the CDR3 is TGTGCCAGCAGCTTAGGTCCCTCCGGGACCCTAAGTGCCTACGAGCAGTACTTC. Amino acids: CASSLGPSGTLSAYEQYF. The gene calls are TRBV7-2 and TRBJ2-7, with D possibly being TRBD1 or TRBD2 (5 bases each). The length of the CDR3 is 18 residues. CDR1 and CDR2 from the germline V gene are SGHTA and FQGNSA. The V and J ends lost 1 base and 2 bases respectively, with 21 bases between them.

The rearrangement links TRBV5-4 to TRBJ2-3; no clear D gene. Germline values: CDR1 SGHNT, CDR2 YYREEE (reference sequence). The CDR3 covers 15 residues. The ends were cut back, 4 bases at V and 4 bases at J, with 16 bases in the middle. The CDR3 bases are TGTGCCAGCAGCCTAGGTCATGGCGGCGCAGATACGCAGTATTTT. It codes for CASSLGHGGADTQYF.

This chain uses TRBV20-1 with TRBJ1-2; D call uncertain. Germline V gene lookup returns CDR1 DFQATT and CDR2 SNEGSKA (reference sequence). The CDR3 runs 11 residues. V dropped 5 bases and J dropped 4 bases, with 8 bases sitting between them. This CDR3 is CSAGEPYGYTF. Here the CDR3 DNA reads TGCAGTGCTGGGGAACCCTATGGCTACACCTTC.

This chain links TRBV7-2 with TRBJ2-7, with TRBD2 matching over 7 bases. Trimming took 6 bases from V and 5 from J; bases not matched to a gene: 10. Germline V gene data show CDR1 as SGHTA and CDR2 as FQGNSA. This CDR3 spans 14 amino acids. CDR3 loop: CASSNQRGRDEQYF. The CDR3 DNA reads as TGTGCCAGCAGTAACCAGCGGGGCCGGGACGAGCAGTACTTC.

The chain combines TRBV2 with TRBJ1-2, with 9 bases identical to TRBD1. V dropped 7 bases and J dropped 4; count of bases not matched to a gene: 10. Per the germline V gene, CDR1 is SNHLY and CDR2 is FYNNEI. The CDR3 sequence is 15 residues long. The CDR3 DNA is TGTGCCAGCACCTCGGGGACAGGGACTCTCTATGGCTACACCTTC. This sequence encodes CASTSGTGTLYGYTF.

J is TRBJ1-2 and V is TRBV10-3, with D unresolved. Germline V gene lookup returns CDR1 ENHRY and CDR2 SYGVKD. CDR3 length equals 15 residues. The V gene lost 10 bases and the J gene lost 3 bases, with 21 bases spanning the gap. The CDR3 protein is CATWSQETYDYGYTF. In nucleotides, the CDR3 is TGTGCCACCTGGTCCCAGGAAACATACGACTATGGCTACACCTTC.

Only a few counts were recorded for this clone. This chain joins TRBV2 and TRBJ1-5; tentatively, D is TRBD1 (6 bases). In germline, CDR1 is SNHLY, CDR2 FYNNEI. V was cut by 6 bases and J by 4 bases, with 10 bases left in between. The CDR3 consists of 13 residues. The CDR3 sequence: CASSADRNQPQHF. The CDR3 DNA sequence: TGTGCCAGCAGCGCCGACAGGAATCAGCCCCAGCATTTT.

CDR3 in amino acids: CASSLGRRDTQYF. CDR3 in DNA: TGTGCCAGCAGTTTAGGGCGGCGGGATACGCAGTATTTT. V and J are TRBV27 and TRBJ2-3; D ambiguous. Looked up from germline, CDR1 is MNHEY and CDR2 is SMNVEV (reference sequence). The CDR3 totals 13 residues. Trimming removed 2 bases at V and 6 bases at J, with 9 bases between.

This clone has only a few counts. The CDR3 protein is CASSARTGGAGNTEAFF. CDR3 in DNA: TGTGCCAGCAGCGCCCGGACAGGGGGCGCGGGGAACACTGAAGCTTTCTTT. The chain couples TRBV9 to TRBJ1-1, with 11 bases lining up with TRBD1. J gave up 1 base and V 3 bases, and 8 bases lay outside the gene matches. Per the germline V gene, CDR1 is SGDLS and CDR2 is YYNGEE. The CDR3 loop spans 17 amino acids.

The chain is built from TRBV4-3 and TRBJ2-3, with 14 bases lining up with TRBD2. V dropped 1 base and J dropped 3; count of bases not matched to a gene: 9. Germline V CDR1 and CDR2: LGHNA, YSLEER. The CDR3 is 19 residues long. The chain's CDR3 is CASSQVLTSGGVRTDTQYF. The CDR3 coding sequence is TGCGCCAGCAGCCAAGTTTTGACTAGCGGGGGGGTGAGGACAGATACGCAGTATTTT.

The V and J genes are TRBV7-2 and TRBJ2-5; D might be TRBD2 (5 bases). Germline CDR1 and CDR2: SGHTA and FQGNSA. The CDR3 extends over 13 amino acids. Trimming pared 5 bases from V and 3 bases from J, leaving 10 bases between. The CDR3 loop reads CASSPRAEETQYF. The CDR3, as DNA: TGTGCCAGCAGCCCCCGAGCGGAAGAGACCCAGTACTTC.

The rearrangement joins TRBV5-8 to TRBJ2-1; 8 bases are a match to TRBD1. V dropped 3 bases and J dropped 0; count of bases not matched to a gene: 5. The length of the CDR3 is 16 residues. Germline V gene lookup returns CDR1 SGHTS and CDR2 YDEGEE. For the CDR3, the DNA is TGTGCCAGCAGCTCAGGACAGGGTCTCTCCTACAATGAGCAGTTCTTC. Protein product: CASSSGQGLSYNEQFF.

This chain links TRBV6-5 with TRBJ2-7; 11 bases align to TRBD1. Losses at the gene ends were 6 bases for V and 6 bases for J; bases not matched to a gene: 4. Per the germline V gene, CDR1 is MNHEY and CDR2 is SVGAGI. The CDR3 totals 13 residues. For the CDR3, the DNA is TGTGCCAGCAGCCGCGGACAGGGGGCCGAGCAGTACTTC. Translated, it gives CASSRGQGAEQYF.

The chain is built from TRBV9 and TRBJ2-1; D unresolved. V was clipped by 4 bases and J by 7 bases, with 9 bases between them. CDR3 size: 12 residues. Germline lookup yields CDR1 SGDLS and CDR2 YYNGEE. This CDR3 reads CASSLLGNEQFF. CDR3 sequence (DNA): TGTGCCAGCAGCTTACTGGGGAATGAGCAGTTCTTC.

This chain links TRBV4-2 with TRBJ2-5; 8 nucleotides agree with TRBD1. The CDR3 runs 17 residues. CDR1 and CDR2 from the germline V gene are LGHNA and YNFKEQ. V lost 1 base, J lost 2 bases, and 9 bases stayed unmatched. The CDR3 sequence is CASSQAGTGGGQETQYF. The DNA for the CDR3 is TGTGCCAGCAGCCAAGCAGGGACAGGCGGCGGGCAAGAGACCCAGTACTTC.

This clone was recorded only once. The CDR3 DNA is TGCGCCAGCAGCCATGGGACGGATCTTTACAATGAGCAGTTCTTC. This sequence encodes CASSHGTDLYNEQFF. This chain joins TRBV5-1 and TRBJ2-1; D is possibly TRBD1 or TRBD2 (5 bases each). V lost 4 bases to trimming and J lost 4 bases, with 15 bases between them. The CDR3 totals 15 residues. The germline V gene has CDR1 SGHRS and CDR2 YFSETQ.

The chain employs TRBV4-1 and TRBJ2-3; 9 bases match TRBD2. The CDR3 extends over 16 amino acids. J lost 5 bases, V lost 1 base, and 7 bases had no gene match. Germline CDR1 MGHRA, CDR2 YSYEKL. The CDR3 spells CASSQVRSGGIDTQYF. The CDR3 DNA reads TGCGCCAGCAGCCAAGTGCGGAGCGGGGGGATAGATACGCAGTATTTT.

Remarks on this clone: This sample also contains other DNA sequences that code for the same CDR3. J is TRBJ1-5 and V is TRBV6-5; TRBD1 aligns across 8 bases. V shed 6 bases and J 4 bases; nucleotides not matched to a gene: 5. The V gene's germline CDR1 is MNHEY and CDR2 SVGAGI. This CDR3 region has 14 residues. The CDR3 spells CASRRTGRNQPQHF. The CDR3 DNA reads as TGTGCCAGCAGGAGGACAGGGAGGAATCAGCCCCAGCATTTT.

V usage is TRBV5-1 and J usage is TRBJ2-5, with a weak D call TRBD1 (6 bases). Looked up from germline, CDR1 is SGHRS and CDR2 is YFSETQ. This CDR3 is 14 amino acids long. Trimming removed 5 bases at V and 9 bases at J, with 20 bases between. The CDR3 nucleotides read TGCGCCAGCAGATCAGGGGCTGGGCGTGAGGCCCAGTACTTC. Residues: CASRSGAGREAQYF.

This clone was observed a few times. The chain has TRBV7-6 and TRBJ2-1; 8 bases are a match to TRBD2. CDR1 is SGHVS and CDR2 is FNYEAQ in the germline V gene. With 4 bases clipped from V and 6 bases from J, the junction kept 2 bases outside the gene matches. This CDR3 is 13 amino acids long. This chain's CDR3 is CASSSGTSNEQFF. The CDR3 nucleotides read TGTGCCAGCAGCTCAGGGACTAGCAATGAGCAGTTCTTC.

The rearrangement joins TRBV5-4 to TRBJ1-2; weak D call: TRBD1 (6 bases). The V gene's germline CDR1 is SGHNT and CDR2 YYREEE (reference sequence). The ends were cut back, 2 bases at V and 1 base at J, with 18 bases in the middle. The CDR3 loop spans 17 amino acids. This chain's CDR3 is CASSLGGGGTFNYGYTF. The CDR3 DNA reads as TGTGCCAGCAGCTTAGGAGGGGGTGGAACCTTTAACTATGGCTACACCTTC.

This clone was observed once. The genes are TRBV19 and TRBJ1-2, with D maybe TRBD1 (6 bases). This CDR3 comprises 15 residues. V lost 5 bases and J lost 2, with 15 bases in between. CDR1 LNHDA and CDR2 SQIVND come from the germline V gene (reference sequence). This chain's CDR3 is CASSFRDIRNYGYTF. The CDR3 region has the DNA TGTGCCAGTAGTTTCCGGGACATAAGAAACTATGGCTACACCTTC. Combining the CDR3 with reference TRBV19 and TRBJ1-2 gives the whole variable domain DGGITQSPKYLFRKEGQNVTLSCEQNLNHDAMYWYRQDPGQGLRLIYYSQIVNDFQKGDIAEGYSVSREKKESFPLTVTSAQKNPTAFYLCASSFRDIRNYGYTFGSGTRLTVV.

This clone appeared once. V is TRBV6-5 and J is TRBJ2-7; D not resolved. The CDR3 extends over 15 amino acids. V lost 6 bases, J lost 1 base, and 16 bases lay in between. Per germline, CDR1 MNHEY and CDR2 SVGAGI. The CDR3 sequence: CASSSDASRSYEQYF. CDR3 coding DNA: TGTGCCAGCAGCTCTGACGCGTCCAGGTCCTACGAGCAGTACTTC.

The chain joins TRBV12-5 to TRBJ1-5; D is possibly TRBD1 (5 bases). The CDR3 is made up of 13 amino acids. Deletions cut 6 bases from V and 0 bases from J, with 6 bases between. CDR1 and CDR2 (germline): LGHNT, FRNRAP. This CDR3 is CASGGDSNQPQHF. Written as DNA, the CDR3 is TGTGCTAGTGGGGGGGATAGCAATCAGCCCCAGCATTTT.

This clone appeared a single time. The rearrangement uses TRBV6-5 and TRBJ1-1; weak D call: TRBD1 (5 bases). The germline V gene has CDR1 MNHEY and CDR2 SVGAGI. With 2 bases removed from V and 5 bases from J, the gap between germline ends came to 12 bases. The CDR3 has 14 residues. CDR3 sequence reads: CASSYRGRGTEAFF. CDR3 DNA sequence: TGTGCCAGCAGTTACAGGGGCCGGGGAACTGAAGCTTTCTTT.

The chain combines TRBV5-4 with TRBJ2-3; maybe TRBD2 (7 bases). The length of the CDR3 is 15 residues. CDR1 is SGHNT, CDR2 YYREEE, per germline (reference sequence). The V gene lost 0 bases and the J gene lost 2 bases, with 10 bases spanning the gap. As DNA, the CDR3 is TGTGCCAGCAGCTTGGACGGGGGGCCCACAGATACGCAGTATTTT. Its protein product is CASSLDGGPTDTQYF.

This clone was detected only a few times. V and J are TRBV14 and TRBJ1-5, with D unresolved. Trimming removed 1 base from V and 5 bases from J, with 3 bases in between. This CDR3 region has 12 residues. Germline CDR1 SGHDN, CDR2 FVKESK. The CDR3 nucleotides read TGTGCCAGCAGCCAAGGATATCAGCCCCAGCATTTT. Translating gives CASSQGYQPQHF.

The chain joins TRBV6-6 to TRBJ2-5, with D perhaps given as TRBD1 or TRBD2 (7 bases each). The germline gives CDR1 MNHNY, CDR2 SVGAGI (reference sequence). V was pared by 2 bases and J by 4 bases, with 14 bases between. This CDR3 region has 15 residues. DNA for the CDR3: TGTGCCAGCAGTTACCGTGCAGGGGGGGTAGAGACCCAGTACTTC. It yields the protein CASSYRAGGVETQYF.

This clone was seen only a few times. DNA of the CDR3: TGTGCCAGCAGACTCGCGAACACCGGGGAGCTGTTTTTT. Encoded protein: CASRLANTGELFF. J is TRBJ2-2 and V is TRBV7-2, with D hard to call. Deletions cut 6 bases from V and 0 bases from J, with 5 bases between. There are 13 residues in the CDR3. The germline V gene encodes CDR1 SGHTA and CDR2 FQGNSA.